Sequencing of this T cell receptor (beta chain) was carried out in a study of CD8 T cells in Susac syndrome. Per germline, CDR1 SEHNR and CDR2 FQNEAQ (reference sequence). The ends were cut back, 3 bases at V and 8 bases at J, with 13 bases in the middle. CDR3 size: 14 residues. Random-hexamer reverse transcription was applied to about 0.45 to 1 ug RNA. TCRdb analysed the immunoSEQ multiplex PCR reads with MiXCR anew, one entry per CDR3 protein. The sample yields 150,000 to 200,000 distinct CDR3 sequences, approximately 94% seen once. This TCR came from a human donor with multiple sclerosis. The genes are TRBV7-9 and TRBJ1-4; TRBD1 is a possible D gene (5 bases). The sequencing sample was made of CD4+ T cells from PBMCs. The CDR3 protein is CASSFQGLGEKLFF. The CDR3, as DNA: TGTGCCAGCAGCTTCCAGGGCCTGGGAGAAAAACTGTTTTTT.